One T cell receptor beta chain is described in this entry. There are 15 residues in the CDR3. The germline V gene encodes CDR1 LNHDA and CDR2 SQIVND (reference sequence). V was clipped by 7 bases and J by 0 bases, with 10 bases between them. This sample is part of a study of blood T cell repertoires in COVID-19. Study in general: From the United States, Italy and Spain came samples of acute and convalescent COVID-19. Sources were T cells, B-cell-depleted T cells, or PBMCs; the material itself was cDNA or gDNA.

As originally analysed: For nucleated cells, counts were estimated from reference gene primer amplification. Measured with immunoSEQ multiplex PCR; TCRdb has only the in-frame clones, and not every one. That table gives V, J and clone size, and the DNA gave D and trimming. The sample contains roughly 57,000 clones, 75% to 95% of which appear only once. The rearrangement joins TRBV19 to TRBJ2-6; D is perhaps TRBD2 (5 bases). Specimen: peripheral blood. This receptor was obtained from an elderly man with acute or convalescent COVID-19. CDR3 sequence: CASISVGSGANVLTF. CDR3 coding DNA: TGTGCCAGTATTAGCGTAGGCTCTGGGGCCAACGTCCTGACTTTC.